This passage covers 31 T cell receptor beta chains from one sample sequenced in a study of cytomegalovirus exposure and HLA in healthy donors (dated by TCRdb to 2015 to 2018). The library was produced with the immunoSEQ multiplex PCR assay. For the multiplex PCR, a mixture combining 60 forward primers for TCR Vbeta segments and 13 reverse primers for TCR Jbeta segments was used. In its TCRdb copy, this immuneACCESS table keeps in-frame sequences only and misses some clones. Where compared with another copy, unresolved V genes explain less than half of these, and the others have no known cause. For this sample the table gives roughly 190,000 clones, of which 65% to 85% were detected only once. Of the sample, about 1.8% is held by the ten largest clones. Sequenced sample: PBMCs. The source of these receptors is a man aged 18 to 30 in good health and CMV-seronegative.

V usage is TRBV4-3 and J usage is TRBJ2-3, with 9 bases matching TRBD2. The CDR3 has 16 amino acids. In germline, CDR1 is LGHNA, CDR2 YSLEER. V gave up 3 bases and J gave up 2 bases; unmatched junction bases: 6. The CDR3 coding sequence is TGCGCCAGCAGCCAGTCCGGGACTAGCTACACAGATACGCAGTATTTT. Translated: CASSQSGTSYTDTQYF.

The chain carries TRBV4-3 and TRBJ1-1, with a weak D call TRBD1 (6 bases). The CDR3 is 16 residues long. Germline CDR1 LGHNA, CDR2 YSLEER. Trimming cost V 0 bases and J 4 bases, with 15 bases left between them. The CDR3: CASSQEAGAKPTEAFF. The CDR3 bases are TGCGCCAGCAGCCAAGAAGCGGGGGCAAAGCCCACTGAAGCTTTCTTT.

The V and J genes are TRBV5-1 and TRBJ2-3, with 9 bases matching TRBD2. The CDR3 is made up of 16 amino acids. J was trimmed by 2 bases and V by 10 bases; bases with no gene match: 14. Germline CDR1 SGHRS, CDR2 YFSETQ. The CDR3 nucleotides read TGCGCCTCCAGAGGCGGGGGGGCCGGGCTCACAGATACGCAGTATTTT. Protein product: CASRGGGAGLTDTQYF.

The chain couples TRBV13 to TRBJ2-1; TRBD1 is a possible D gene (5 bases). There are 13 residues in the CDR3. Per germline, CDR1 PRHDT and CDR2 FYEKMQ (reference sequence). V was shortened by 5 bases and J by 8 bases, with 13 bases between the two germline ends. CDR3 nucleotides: TGTGCCAGCAGCCCCCCCCAGGGCTATGAGCAGTTCTTC. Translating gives CASSPPQGYEQFF. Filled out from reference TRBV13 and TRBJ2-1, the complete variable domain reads AAGVIQSPRHLIKEKRETATLKCYPIPRHDTVYWYQQGPGQDPQFLISFYEKMQSDKGSIPDRFSAQQFSDYHSELNMSSLELGDSALYFCASSPPQGYEQFFGPGTRLTVL.

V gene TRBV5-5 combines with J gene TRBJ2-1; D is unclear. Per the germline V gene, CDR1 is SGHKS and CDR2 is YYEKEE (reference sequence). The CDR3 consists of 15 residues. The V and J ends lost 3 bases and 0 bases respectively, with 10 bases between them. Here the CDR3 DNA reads TGTGCCAGCAGCTCGGAATGGAGCTCCTACAATGAGCAGTTCTTC. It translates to CASSSEWSSYNEQFF.

CDR3 loop: CASSSTSVQETQYF. Here the CDR3 DNA reads TGTGCCAGCTCCTCCACTAGCGTCCAAGAGACCCAGTACTTC. The chain joins TRBV2 to TRBJ2-5; TRBD2 aligns across 7 bases. The CDR3 spans 14 residues. Germline V gene sequence: CDR1 SNHLY, CDR2 FYNNEI. Unmatched junction bases numbered 7, after V lost 8 bases and J lost 1 base.

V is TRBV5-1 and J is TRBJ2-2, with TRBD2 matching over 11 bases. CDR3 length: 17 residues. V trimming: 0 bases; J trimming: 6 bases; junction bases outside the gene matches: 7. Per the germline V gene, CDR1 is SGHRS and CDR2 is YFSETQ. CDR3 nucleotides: TGCGCCAGCAGCTTGGCCCTACTAGCGGGGGTGGCCGGGGAGCTGTTTTTT. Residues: CASSLALLAGVAGELFF.

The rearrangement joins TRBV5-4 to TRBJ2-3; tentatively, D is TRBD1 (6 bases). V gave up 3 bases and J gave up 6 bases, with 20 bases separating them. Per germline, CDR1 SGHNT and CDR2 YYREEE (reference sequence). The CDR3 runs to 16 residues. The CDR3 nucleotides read TGTGCCAGCAGCTCGAGAGTGGGGGCAGGTTCGGATACGCAGTATTTT. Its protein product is CASSSRVGAGSDTQYF. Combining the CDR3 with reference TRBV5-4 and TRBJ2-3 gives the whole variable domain ETGVTQSPTHLIKTRGQQVTLRCSSQSGHNTVSWYQQALGQGPQFIFQYYREEENGRGNFPPRFSGLQFPNYSSELNVNALELDDSALYLCASSSRVGAGSDTQYFGPGTRLTVL.

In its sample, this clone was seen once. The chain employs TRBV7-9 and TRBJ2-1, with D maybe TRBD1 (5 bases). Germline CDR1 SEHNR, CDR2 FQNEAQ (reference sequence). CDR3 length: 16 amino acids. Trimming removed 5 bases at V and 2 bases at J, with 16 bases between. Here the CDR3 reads CASSQGAEKPYNEQFF. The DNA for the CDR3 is TGTGCCAGCAGCCAAGGGGCTGAAAAACCCTACAATGAGCAGTTCTTC.

The CDR3 region has the DNA TGTGCCAGCAGCCGGCCCAAGGCGGTGGAGACCCAGTACTTC. Translated: CASSRPKAVETQYF. The chain carries TRBV21-1 and TRBJ2-5; the tabulated D call, TRBD2, remains unverified against the DNA. TRBV21-1 is marked as a pseudogene. The CDR3 has 14 residues.

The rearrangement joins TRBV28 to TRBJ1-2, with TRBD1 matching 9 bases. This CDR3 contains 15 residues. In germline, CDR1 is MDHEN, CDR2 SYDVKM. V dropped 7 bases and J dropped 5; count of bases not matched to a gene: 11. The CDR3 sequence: CASTSIPDRGYGYTF. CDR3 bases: TGTGCCAGCACCTCCATTCCGGACAGGGGATATGGCTACACCTTC.

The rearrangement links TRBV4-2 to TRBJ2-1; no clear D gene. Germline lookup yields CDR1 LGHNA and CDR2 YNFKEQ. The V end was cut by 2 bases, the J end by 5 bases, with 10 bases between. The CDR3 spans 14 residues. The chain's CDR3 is CASSQLYLHNEQFF. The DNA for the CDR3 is TGTGCCAGCAGCCAATTATACTTGCACAATGAGCAGTTCTTC.

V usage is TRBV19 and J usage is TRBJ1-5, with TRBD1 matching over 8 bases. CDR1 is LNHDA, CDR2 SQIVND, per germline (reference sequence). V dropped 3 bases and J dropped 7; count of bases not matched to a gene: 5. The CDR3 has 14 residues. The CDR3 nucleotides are TGTGCCAGTAGTATTGTCGGACAGGGACAGCCCCAGCATTTT. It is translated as CASSIVGQGQPQHF.

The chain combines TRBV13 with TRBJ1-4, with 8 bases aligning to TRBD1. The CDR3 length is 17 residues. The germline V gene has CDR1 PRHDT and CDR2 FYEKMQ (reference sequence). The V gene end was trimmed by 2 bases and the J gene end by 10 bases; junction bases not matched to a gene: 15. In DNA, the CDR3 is TGTGCCAGCAGCTTACGCGGGACAGGATCAACTAGGGGAAAACTGTTTTTT. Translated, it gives CASSLRGTGSTRGKLFF.

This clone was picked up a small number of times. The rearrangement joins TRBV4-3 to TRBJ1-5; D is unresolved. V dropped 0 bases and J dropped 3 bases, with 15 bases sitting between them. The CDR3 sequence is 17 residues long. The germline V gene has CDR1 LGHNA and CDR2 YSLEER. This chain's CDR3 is CASSQDVGTVANQPQHF. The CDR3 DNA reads TGCGCCAGCAGCCAAGATGTAGGCACGGTAGCCAATCAGCCCCAGCATTTT.

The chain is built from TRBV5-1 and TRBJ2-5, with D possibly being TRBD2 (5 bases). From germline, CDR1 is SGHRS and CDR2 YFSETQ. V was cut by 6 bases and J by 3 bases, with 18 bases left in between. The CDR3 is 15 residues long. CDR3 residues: CASTPGGRREETQYF. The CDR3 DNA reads TGCGCCAGCACCCCTGGCGGTCGGCGGGAAGAGACCCAGTACTTC.

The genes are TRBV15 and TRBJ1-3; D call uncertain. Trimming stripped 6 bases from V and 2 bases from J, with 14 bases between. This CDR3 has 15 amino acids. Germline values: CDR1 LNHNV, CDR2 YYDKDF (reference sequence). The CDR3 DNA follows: TGTGCCACCAGGAGACGCTGGAGGACTGGAAACACCATATATTTT. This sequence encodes CATRRRWRTGNTIYF.

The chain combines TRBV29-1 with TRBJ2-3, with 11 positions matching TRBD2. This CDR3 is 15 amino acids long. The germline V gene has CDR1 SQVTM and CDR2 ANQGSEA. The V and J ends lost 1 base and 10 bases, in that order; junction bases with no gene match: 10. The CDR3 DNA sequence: TGCAGCGTTGAAGTGACACTAGCGGGAGATAGAGCGCAGTATTTT. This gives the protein CSVEVTLAGDRAQYF.

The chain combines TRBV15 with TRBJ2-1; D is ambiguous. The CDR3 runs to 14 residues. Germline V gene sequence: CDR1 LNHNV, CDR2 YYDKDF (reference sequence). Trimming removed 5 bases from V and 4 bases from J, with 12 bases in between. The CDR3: CATSRRSVYNEQFF. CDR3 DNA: TGTGCCACCAGCCGTAGAAGCGTGTACAATGAGCAGTTCTTC.

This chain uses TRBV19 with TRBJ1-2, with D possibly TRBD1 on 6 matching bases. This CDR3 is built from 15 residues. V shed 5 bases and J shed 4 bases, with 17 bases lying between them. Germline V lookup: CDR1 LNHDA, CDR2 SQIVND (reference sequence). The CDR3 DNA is TGTGCCAGTAGTGGCGGCAGGGGAGCCAGCTATGGCTACACCTTC. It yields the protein CASSGGRGASYGYTF.

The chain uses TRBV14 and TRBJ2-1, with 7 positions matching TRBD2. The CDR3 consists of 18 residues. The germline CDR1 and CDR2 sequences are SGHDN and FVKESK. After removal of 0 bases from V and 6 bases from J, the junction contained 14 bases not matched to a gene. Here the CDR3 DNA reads TGTGCCAGCAGCCAAGAGATTCGGGCTAGCGGTCGGGGCAATGAGCAGTTCTTC. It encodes CASSQEIRASGRGNEQFF.

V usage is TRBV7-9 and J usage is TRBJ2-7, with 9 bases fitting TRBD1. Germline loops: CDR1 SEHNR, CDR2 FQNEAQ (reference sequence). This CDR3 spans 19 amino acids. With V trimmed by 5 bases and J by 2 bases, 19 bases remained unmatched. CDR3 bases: TGTGCCAGCAGCCTATACGGCCCCGAACGGGACAGGGAAACCTACGAGCAGTACTTC. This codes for CASSLYGPERDRETYEQYF.

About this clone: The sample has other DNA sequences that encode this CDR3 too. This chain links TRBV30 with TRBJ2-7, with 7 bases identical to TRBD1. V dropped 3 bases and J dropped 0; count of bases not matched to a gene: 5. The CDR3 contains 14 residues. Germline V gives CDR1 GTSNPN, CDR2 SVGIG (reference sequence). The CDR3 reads CAWSPAGGSYEQYF. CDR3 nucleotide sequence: TGTGCCTGGAGCCCGGCAGGGGGCTCCTACGAGCAGTACTTC.

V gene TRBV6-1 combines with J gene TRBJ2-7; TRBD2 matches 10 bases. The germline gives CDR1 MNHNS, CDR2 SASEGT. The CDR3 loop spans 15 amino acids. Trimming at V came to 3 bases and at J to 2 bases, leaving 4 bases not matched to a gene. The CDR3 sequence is CASSDPSGRAYEQYF. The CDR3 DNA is TGTGCCAGCAGTGATCCGAGCGGGAGGGCCTACGAGCAGTACTTC.

The CDR3 is CASRPSGRVYNEQFF. DNA of the CDR3: TGTGCCAGCAGACCTAGCGGGAGGGTTTACAATGAGCAGTTCTTC. This rearrangement joins TRBV7-9 to TRBJ2-1, with 12 bases fitting TRBD2. The V gene end was trimmed by 6 bases and the J gene end by 4 bases; junction bases not matched to a gene: 4. CDR1 and CDR2 from the germline V gene are SEHNR and FQNEAQ (reference sequence). This CDR3 has 15 amino acids.

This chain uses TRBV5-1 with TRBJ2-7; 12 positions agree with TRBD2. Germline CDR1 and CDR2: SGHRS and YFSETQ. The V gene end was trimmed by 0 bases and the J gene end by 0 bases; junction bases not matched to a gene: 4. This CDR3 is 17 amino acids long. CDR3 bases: TGCGCCAGCAGCTTGGTTGGACTAGCGGGGTTCTCCTACGAGCAGTACTTC. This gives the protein CASSLVGLAGFSYEQYF.

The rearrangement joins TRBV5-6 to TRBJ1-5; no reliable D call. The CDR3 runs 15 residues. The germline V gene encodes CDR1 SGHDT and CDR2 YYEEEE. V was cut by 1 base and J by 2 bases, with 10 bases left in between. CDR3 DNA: TGTGCCAGCAGCTTGCGGACTGGGGGCAATCAGCCCCAGCATTTT. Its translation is CASSLRTGGNQPQHF. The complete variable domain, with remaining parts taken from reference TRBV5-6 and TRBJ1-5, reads DAGVTQSPTHLIKTRGQQVTLRCSPKSGHDTVSWYQQALGQGPQFIFQYYEEEERQRGNFPDRFSGHQFPNYSSELNVNALLLGDSALYLCASSLRTGGNQPQHFGDGTRLSIL.

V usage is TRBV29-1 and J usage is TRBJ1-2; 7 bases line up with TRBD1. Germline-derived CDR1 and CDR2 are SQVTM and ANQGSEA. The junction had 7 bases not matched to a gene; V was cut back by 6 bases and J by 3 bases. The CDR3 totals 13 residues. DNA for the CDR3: TGCAGCGTCCCCCAGGGGGTGGACTATGGCTACACCTTC. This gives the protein CSVPQGVDYGYTF.

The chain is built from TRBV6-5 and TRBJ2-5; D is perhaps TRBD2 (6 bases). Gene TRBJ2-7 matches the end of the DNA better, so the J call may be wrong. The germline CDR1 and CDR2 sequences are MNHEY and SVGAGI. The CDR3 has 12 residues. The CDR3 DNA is TGTGCCACCGGGGGTAGCTCCTACGAGCAGTACTTC. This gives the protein CATGGSSYEQYF.

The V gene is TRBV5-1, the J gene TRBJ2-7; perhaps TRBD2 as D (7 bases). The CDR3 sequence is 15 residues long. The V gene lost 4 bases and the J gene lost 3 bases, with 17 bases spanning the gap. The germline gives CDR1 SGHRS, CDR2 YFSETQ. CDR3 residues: CASSSQGGGGYEQYF. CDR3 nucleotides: TGCGCCAGCAGCAGTCAGGGAGGGGGGGGCTACGAGCAGTACTTC. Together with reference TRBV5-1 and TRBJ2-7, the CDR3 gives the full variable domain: KAGVTQTPRYLIKTRGQQVTLSCSPISGHRSVSWYQQTPGQGLQFLFEYFSETQRNKGNFPGRFSGRQFSNSRSEMNVSTLELGDSALYLCASSSQGGGGYEQYFGPGTRLTVT.

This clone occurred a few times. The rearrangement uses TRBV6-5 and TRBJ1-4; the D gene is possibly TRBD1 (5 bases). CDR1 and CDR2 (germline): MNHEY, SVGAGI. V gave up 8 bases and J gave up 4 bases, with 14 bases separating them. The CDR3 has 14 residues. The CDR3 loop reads CASEADRYNEKLFF. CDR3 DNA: TGTGCCAGCGAGGCAGACAGATATAATGAAAAACTGTTTTTT.